This T cell receptor beta chain was documented in a study of glioma-infiltrating T cells after dendritic cell vaccination. On the study more broadly: Treatment, given 2003 to 2012, was autologous tumor lysate-pulsed dendritic cell vaccination. Monocyte-derived dendritic cells, cultured less than 8 days with IL-4 and GM-CSF, were pulsed with autologous tumor lysate.

Profiling relied on immunoSEQ multiplex PCR, and the TCRdb table lists in-frame clones only, not all of them. The sample has tens of thousands of clones, more than 80% seen once. Stated time point: after dendritic cell vaccination, including at tumor progression/relapse. The input for sequencing was blood, taken after dendritic cell vaccination. The clonotype originates from a human donor with glioblastoma.

CDR3 sequence: CASSSDPLQGTNEKLFF. As DNA, the CDR3 is TGCGCCAGCAGCTCCGACCCACTACAGGGAACTAATGAAAAACTGTTTTTT. The chain has TRBV5-1 and TRBJ1-4, with D maybe TRBD1 (6 bases). The germline CDR1 and CDR2 sequences are SGHRS and YFSETQ. Deletions cut 3 bases from V and 1 base from J, with 16 bases between. The CDR3 sequence is 17 residues long.